This T cell receptor (beta chain) was sequenced for a study of cytomegalovirus exposure and HLA in healthy donors. Findings and caveats of the study: A later analysis linked a missense variant in DCLRE1C to the trimming of TCR beta V and J genes.

Vbeta (60) and Jbeta (13) primers were used in the PCR. The data were produced by immunoSEQ multiplex PCR, yet TCRdb's version contains in-frame clones alone and is incomplete. This sample has about 160,000 clones, with around four fifths found just once. About this clone: Its antigen is not identified.

This clonotype was obtained from a man in his late teens or twenties in good health and CMV-seropositive. The sequencing input was PBMCs.

CDR3 in amino acids: CASNQGGGNEQFF. The CDR3 DNA is TGCGCCAGCAACCAGGGAGGTGGCAATGAGCAGTTCTTC. The chain is built from TRBV5-1 and TRBJ2-1; possible D gene TRBD2, 6 bases. The V end lost 6 bases, the J end lost 6 bases, and 13 bases lay between the germline ends. From germline, CDR1 is SGHRS and CDR2 YFSETQ. This CDR3 has 13 amino acids.